The T cell receptor beta chain under discussion was sequenced for a study of shared clonotypes between healthy human individuals. Study outcomes and limitations: Estimated richness was generally greater in naive than memory subsets.

Ten or more counts support this clone. Its antigen is still unknown. The identical CDR3 is also encoded by other nucleotide sequences in the sample. The authors loaded roughly 200 ng DNA, approximately 30,000 T cell genomes, into sorted-subset replicate PCRs. Data came from immunoSEQ multiplex PCR; TCRdb stores just in-frame clones and leaves some out. The top ten hold around 1.5% of the sample, which has roughly 1 million clones, about 70% seen once. Per the germline V gene, CDR1 is SGHAT and CDR2 is FQDESV (reference sequence). Trimming shortened V by 0 bases and J by 0 bases, and 6 bases separated the two germline ends. CDR3 length: 16 residues. A split of CD4+ cells into CD45RA+ naive and CD45RA-negative memory subsets was performed.

The receptor was isolated from a man aged 18 to 30 in good health. Sequencing was carried out using memory CD4+ T cells sorted from blood. Documented subset: CD45RA-negative fraction. J is TRBJ1-6 and V is TRBV11-1; D is undetermined. This CDR3 reads CASSLASSSYNSPLHF. CDR3 DNA: TGTGCCAGCAGCTTAGCTTCCAGCTCCTATAATTCACCCCTCCACTTT.